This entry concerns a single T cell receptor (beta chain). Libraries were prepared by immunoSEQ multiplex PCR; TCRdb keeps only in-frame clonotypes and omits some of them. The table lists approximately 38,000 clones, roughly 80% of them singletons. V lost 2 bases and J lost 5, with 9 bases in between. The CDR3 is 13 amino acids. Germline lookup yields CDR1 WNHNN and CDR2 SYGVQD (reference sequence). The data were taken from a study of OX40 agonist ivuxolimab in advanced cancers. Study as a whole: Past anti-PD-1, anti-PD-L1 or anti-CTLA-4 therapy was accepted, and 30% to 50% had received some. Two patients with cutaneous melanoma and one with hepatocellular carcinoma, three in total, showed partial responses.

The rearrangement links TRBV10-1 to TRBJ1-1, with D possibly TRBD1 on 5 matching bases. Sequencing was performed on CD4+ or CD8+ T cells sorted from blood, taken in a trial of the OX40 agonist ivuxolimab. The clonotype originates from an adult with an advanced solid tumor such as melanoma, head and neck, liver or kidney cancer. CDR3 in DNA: TGCGCCAGCAGTGAGGGGGCGCGTACTGAAGCTTTCTTT. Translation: CASSEGARTEAFF.